The 2 T cell receptor beta chains listed next were all sequenced from one sample in a study of cytomegalovirus exposure and HLA in healthy donors. Researchers ran the PCR with 60 Vbeta and 13 Jbeta primers. Data came from immunoSEQ multiplex PCR; TCRdb stores just in-frame clones and leaves some out. The table has approximately 200,000 clones, around 79% seen once; the top ten hold approximately 1.5%. The sequencing input was PBMCs. Every receptor here comes from a girl aged 5-17 years in good health and CMV-seropositive.

In this sample, this clone turned up once. The CDR3 region has the DNA TGTGCCAGCAAAACCGGACAGGTCCGCGAGACCCAGTACTTC. Encoded protein: CASKTGQVRETQYF. The genes are TRBV6-1 and TRBJ2-5; TRBD1 agrees at 7 bases. Germline values: CDR1 MNHNS, CDR2 SASEGT. J gave up 5 bases and V 7 bases, and 10 bases lay outside the gene matches. The CDR3 sequence is 14 residues long.

The chain is built from TRBV5-6 and TRBJ1-4, with D maybe TRBD1 (5 bases). The CDR3 length is 15 residues. Germline V gives CDR1 SGHDT, CDR2 YYEEEE. V was cut by 0 bases and J by 0 bases, with 6 bases left in between. The CDR3 here is CASSLGTTTNEKLFF. CDR3 nucleotide sequence: TGTGCCAGCAGCTTGGGGACAACAACTAATGAAAAACTGTTTTTT.